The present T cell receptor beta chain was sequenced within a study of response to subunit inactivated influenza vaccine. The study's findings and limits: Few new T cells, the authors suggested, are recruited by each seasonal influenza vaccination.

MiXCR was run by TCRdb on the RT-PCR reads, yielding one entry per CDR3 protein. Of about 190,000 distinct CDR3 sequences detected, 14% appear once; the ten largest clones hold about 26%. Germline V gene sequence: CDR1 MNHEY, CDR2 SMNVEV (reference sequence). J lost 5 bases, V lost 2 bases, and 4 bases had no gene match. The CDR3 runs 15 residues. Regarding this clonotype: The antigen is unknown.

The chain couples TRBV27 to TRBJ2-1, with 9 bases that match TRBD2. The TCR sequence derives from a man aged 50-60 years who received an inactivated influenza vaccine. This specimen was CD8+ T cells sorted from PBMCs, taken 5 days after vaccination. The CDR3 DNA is TGTGCCAGCAGTTTAGGGCGGGAGGGTAACAATGAGCAGTTCTTC. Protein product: CASSLGREGNNEQFF.